The 9 T cell receptor beta chains given below trace back to one sample, sequenced in a study of shared clonotypes between healthy human individuals. Assay used: immunoSEQ multiplex PCR; TCRdb lists only in-frame clones, some missing. The repertoire includes fewer than 3 million clones, about 90% of them detected once, and about 0.41% sits in the top ten. The source material was naive CD4+ T cells from PBMCs. Sample subset: CD45RA+ positively selected. These receptor sequences come from a young man in good health. Some clones in this sample may be carry-over from other donors' samples.

The chain couples TRBV10-3 to TRBJ1-2; D is ambiguous. The length of the CDR3 is 13 residues. CDR1 ENHRY and CDR2 SYGVKD come from the germline V gene. Trimming cost V 1 base and J 7 bases, with 10 bases left between them. CDR3 sequence: CAISEFSLAGYTF. Here the CDR3 DNA reads TGTGCCATCAGTGAGTTCTCCCTCGCTGGCTACACCTTC.

CDR3 amino acids: CASGEPYTDTQYF. The CDR3 coding sequence is TGTGCCAGCGGAGAGCCATACACAGATACGCAGTATTTT. The rearrangement links TRBV28 to TRBJ2-3; D call uncertain. V was pared by 8 bases and J by 2 bases, with 11 bases between. The CDR3 consists of 13 residues. Germline V gene data show CDR1 as MDHEN and CDR2 as SYDVKM. Looking up the rest from reference TRBV28 and TRBJ2-3 gives the full variable domain: DVKVTQSSRYLVKRTGEKVFLECVQDMDHENMFWYRQDPGLGLRLIYFSYDVKMKEKGDIPEGYSVSREKKERFSLILESASTNQTSMYLCASGEPYTDTQYFGPGTRLTVL.

The V call is TRBV7-8, the J call TRBJ2-7; TRBD1 aligns across 7 bases. V dropped 2 bases and J dropped 5; count of bases not matched to a gene: 9. The CDR3 totals 15 residues. Germline assignment: CDR1 SGHVS and CDR2 FQNEAQ. The CDR3 region is CASSLMGQSTNEQYF. DNA of the CDR3: TGTGCCAGCAGCTTAATGGGACAGTCCACGAACGAGCAGTACTTC.

CDR3 nucleotide sequence: TGTGCCAGCGCAGCTTACAATAGCAATCAGCCCCAGCATTTT. Translating gives CASAAYNSNQPQHF. The rearrangement links TRBV19 to TRBJ1-5, with no clear D. Germline V gene sequence: CDR1 LNHDA, CDR2 SQIVND (reference sequence). With 9 bases removed from V and 0 bases from J, the gap between germline ends came to 12 bases. CDR3 length: 14 amino acids.

The chain combines TRBV4-2 with TRBJ2-5; 9 bases match TRBD2. Germline V lookup: CDR1 LGHNA, CDR2 YNFKEQ. CDR3 length: 18 amino acids. V trimming: 0 bases; J trimming: 0 bases; junction bases outside the gene matches: 8. CDR3 region: CASSQELLAGQYQETQYF. The CDR3 coding sequence is TGTGCCAGCAGCCAAGAGCTCCTAGCGGGACAGTACCAAGAGACCCAGTACTTC.

The chain is built from TRBV7-2 and TRBJ2-7, with 10 bases matching TRBD2. V was pared by 5 bases and J by 1 base, with 8 bases of the junction left unmatched. CDR3 size: 16 residues. CDR1 is SGHTA and CDR2 is FQGNSA in the germline V gene. The CDR3 DNA is TGTGCCAGCAGCCCCCAGGGTAGCGGGGGGTCCTACGAGCAGTACTTC. Its translation: CASSPQGSGGSYEQYF.

The chain has TRBV7-2 and TRBJ2-2, with a weak D call TRBD2 (6 bases). The CDR3 has 13 residues. The V gene lost 5 bases and the J gene lost 11 bases, with 15 bases spanning the gap. CDR1 is SGHTA and CDR2 is FQGNSA in the germline V gene. The CDR3: CASSLLGGGELFF. DNA of the CDR3: TGTGCCAGCAGCCTCCTCGGGGGAGGAGAGCTGTTTTTT.

J is TRBJ2-2 and V is TRBV10-3, with 10 bases that match TRBD1. This CDR3 is 16 amino acids long. CDR1 and CDR2 (germline): ENHRY, SYGVKD. Germline trimming cut 0 bases from V and 3 bases from J; bases unmatched to any gene: 1. The CDR3 is CAISESGTGDTGELFF. CDR3 DNA sequence: TGTGCCATCAGTGAGTCCGGGACAGGGGACACCGGGGAGCTGTTTTTT.

The chain is built from TRBV5-6 and TRBJ2-7; possible D gene TRBD2, 6 bases. The germline gives CDR1 SGHDT, CDR2 YYEEEE. V lost 1 base and J 7 bases, leaving 12 bases between the germline ends. The CDR3 contains 13 residues. CDR3 sequence: CASSLRLASEQYF. The CDR3 nucleotides are TGTGCCAGCAGCTTGCGGCTAGCGAGTGAGCAGTACTTC.